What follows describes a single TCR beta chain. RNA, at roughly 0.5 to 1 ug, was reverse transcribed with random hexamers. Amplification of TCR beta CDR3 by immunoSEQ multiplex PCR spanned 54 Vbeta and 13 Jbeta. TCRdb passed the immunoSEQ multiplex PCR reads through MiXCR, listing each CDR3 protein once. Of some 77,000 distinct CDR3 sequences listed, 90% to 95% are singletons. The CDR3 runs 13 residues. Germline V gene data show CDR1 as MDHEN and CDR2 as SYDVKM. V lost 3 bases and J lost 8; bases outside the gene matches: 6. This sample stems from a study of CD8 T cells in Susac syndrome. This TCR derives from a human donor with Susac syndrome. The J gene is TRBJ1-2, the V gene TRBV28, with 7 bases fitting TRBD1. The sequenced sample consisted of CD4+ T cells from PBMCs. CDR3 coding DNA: TGTGCCAGCAGTTTTACAGGGGAAATCGGCTACACCTTC. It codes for CASSFTGEIGYTF.